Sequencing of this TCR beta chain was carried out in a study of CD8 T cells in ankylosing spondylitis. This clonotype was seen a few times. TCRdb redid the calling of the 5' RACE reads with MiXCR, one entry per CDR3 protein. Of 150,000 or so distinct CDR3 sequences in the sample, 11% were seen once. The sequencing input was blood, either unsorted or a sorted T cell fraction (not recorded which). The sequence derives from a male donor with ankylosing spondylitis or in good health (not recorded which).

CDR3 nucleotide sequence: TGTGCCAGCAGTACCAGGACTCCTACCGGGAGCGGGGAGCTGTTTTTT. The encoded protein is CASSTRTPTGSGELFF. The rearrangement uses TRBV27 and TRBJ2-2, with a tentative D call TRBD2 (6 bases). CDR1 and CDR2 from the germline V gene are MNHEY and SMNVEV (reference sequence). V was trimmed by 5 bases and J by 7 bases, leaving 20 bases between them. The CDR3 spans 16 residues.